Below, one TCR beta chain is given with its context. The source of the sample is a study of blood T cell repertoires in COVID-19. Study overall: Specimens from acute and convalescent COVID-19 originated in the United States, Italy and Spain. Sample material is recorded as cDNA or gDNA derived from T cells, B-cell-depleted T cells, or PBMCs.

Here immunoSEQ multiplex PCR was the method, and the copy in TCRdb shows in-frame clones only, minus some. Of roughly 150,000 clones detected, about 82% appear once; the ten largest clones hold approximately 8%. Patients from Seattle were sampled longitudinally, starting during active infection. Germline trimming cut 6 bases from V and 3 bases from J; bases unmatched to any gene: 1. The CDR3 runs 14 residues. Germline CDR1 reads MNHEY; CDR2 reads SVGAGI. The source of this sequence is a woman of 80 years or more with COVID-19, enrolled during active disease. The chain joins TRBV6-5 to TRBJ2-7; TRBD2 aligns across 14 bases. Source material: peripheral blood. The CDR3 DNA sequence: TGTGCCAGCAGCGGGACTAGCGGGAGCTACGAGCAGTACTTC. Translation gives CASSGTSGSYEQYF.